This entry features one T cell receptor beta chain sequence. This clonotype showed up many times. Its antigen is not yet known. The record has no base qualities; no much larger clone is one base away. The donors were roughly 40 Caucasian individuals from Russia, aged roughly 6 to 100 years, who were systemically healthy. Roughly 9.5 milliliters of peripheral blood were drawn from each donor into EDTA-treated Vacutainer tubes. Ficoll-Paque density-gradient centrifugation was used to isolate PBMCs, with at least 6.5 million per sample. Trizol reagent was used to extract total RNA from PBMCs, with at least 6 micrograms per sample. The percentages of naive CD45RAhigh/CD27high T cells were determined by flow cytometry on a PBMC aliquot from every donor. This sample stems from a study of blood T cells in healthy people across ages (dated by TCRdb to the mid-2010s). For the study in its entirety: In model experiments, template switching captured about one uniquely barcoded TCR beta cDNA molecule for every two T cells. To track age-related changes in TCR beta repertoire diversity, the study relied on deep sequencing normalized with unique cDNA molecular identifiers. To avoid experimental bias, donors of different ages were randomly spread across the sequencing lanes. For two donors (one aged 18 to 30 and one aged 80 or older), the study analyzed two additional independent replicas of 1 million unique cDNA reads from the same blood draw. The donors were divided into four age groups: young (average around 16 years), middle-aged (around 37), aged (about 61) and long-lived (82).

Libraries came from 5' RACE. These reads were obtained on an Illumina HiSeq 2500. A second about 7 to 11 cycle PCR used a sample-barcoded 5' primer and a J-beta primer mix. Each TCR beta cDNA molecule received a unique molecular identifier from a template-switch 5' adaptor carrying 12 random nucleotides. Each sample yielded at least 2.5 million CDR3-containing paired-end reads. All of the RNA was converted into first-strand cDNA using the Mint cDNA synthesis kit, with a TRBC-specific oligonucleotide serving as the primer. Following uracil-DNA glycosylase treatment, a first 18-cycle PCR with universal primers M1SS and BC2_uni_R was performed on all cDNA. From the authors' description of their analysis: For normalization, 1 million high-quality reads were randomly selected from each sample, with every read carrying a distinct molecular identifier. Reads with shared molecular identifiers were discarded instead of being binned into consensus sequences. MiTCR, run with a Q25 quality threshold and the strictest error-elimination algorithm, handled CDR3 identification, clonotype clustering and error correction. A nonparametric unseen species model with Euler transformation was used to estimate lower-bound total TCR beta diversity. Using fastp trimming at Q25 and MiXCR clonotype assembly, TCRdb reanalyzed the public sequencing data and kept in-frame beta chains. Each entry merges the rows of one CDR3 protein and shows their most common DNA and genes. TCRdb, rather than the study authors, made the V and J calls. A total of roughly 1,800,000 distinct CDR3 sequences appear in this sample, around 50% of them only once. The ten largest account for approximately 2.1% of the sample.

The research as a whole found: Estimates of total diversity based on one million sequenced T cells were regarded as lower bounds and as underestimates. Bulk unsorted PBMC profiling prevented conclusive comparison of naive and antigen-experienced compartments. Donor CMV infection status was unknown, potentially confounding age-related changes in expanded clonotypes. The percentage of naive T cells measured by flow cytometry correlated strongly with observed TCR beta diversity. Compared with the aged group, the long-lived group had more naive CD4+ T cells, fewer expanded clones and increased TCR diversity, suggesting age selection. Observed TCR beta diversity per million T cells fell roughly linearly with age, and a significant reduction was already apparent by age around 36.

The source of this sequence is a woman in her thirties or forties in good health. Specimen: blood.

CDR3 loop: CASSYVAYEQYF. The DNA sequence reads TGTGCCAGCAGCTATGTCGCCTACGAGCAGTACTTC. The chain links TRBV7-2 with TRBJ2-7, with no reliable assignment of the D segment. V is shortened by 4 bases, J by 2 bases, and the region joining them spans 6 bases. In the germline V gene, CDR1 corresponds to SGHTA and CDR2 to FQGNSA. Spanning cysteine to phenylalanine, the CDR3 consists of 12 amino acids. The retained sequence is limited to the CDR3, 36 bases, with the frame set at the first base.